In this sample, the clone carrying this TCR beta chain turned up a few times. The antigen remains unidentified. Germline V gene sequence: CDR1 LGHDT, CDR2 YNNKEL (reference sequence). The CDR3 covers 17 residues. Trimming at V came to 8 bases and at J to 0 bases, leaving 13 bases not matched to a gene. The data belong to a study of T-cell memory formation after mild COVID-19. Study-wide results and limits: The appearance of some responding clones in pre-infection memory suggested that cross-reactive memory joined. Clones that shrank (day 15 to 85) were balanced CD4/CD8, whereas later expanders leaned CD4+. Largely, contracting CD4+ clones fell within CM and EM, and contracting CD8+ clones within EMRA.

TCR alpha and TCR beta cDNA libraries carrying sample barcodes and UMIs were produced by 5'RACE using constant-segment primers. MiXCR was run by TCRdb on the 5' RACE reads, yielding one entry per CDR3 protein. Of fewer than 650,000 distinct CDR3 sequences in the sample, less than 25% were seen once. Material: PBMCs or a T cell subset sorted from them (not recorded which). The TCR sequence derives from an adult woman who had mild COVID-19 (a few samples of this study predate the infection). Cell type and time point are not known. V and J are TRBV3-1 and TRBJ1-3; 7 bases match TRBD1. The CDR3 DNA reads as TGTGCCAGCTCGGACGCTAGACAGGGACCCTCTGGAAACACCATATATTTT. Translation: CASSDARQGPSGNTIYF.